Described below is a single TCR beta chain sequence and its context. Its antigen is not known. This sample is drawn from a study of a mutant IDH1 vaccine in newly diagnosed glioma. Looking at the study overall: The earlier regimen, radiotherapy, temozolomide, or both, was most often both.

The study's findings and limits: Most patients, 90% to 95%, showed vaccine-induced immune responses.

Profiled with immunoSEQ multiplex PCR; TCRdb holds only in-frame clones, not every one. This sample has 20,000 to 25,000 clones, with roughly 88% found just once. Unmatched junction bases numbered 12, after V lost 8 bases and J lost 1 base. Germline V gene data show CDR1 as SQVTM and CDR2 as ANQGSEA. The CDR3 sequence is 16 residues long. This sample's time point: baseline, week 1 (first vaccination visit). As to treatment: pre-vaccination baseline after standard-of-care therapy. The chain uses TRBV29-1 and TRBJ2-3, with 10 bases aligning to TRBD1. The TCR originated in a man aged 35 to 55 with glioma. Sequencing was performed on PBMCs, taken from a glioma patient treated with radiotherapy, temozolomide or both. DNA for the CDR3: TGCAGCTCCTATCCCGGGACAGGGGAGGGCACAGATACGCAGTATTTT. It yields the protein CSSYPGTGEGTDTQYF.